This T cell receptor (beta chain) comes out of a study of blood T cell repertoires in COVID-19. This CDR3 is 13 amino acids long. V lost 0 bases to trimming and J lost 4 bases, with 7 bases between them. Germline V gene lookup returns CDR1 SGHNT and CDR2 YYREEE (reference sequence). This clone turned up a few times. The method was immunoSEQ multiplex PCR; TCRdb's version includes in-frame clones alone and lacks a portion of them. The sample lists over 400,000 clones; approximately 83% were seen once. This chain uses TRBV5-4 with TRBJ1-2; D is unresolved. The source of this sequence is a human donor in a cohort sampled during active COVID-19. Specimen: peripheral blood. The CDR3 spells CASSLDSFYGYTF. Here the CDR3 DNA reads TGTGCCAGCAGCTTGGACAGTTTCTATGGCTACACCTTC.